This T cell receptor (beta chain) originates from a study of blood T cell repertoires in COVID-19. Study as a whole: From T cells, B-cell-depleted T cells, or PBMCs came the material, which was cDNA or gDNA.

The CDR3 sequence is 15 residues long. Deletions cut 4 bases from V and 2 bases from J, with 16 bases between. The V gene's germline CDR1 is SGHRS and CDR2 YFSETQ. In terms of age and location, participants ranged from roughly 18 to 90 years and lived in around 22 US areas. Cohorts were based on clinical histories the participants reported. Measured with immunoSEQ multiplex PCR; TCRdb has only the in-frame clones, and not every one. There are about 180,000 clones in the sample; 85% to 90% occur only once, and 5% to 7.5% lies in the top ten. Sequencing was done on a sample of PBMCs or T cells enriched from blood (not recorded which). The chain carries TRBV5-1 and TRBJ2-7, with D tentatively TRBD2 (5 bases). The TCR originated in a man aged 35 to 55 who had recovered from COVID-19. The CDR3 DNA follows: TGCGCCAGCAGCCCCGGAGGCGTAAATCCCTACGAGCAGTACTTC. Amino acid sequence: CASSPGGVNPYEQYF. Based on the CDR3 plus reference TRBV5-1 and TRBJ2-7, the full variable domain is KAGVTQTPRYLIKTRGQQVTLSCSPISGHRSVSWYQQTPGQGLQFLFEYFSETQRNKGNFPGRFSGRQFSNSRSEMNVSTLELGDSALYLCASSPGGVNPYEQYFGPGTRLTVT.